This TCR beta chain was retrieved from a study of cytomegalovirus exposure and HLA in healthy donors. The primer mix had 60 Vbeta and 13 Jbeta primers. Measured with immunoSEQ multiplex PCR; TCRdb has only the in-frame clones, and not every one. The sample comprises 150,000 to 200,000 clones, approximately 71% of which are singletons, and approximately 1.5% rests with the top ten. Unrecorded immune exposures were likely, despite nominal health at sampling. Notes on this clone: The target antigen is unknown.

Study results and limitations: Because they were indistinguishable, some V segments, including TRBV6-2 and TRBV6-3, were excluded.

Per germline, CDR1 MGHRA and CDR2 YSYEKL. This CDR3 contains 14 residues. V was clipped by 3 bases and J by 2 bases, with 11 bases between them. The rearrangement joins TRBV4-1 to TRBJ2-7, with D tentatively TRBD2 (6 bases). The receptor comes from a girl aged 5-17 years in good health and CMV-seronegative. The sequenced sample consisted of PBMCs. CDR3 nucleotides: TGCGCCAGCAGCCAGCGGGGCGGACCCTACGAGCAGTACTTC. It translates to CASSQRGGPYEQYF.